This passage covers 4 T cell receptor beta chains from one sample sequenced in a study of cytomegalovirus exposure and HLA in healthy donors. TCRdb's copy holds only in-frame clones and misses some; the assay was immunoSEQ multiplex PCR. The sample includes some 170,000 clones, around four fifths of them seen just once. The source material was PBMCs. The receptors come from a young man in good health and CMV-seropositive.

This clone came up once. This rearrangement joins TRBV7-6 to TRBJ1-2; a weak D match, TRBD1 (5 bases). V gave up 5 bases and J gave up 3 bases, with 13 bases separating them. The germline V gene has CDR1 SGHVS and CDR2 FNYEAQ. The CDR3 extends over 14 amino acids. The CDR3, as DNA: TGTGCCAGCAGCCCTACAGGTGGCGACTATGGCTACACCTTC. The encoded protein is CASSPTGGDYGYTF.

The CDR3 DNA sequence: TGTGCCAGCAGCGCAGCGGGATTAGGTTATAGATTCGATGAGCAGTTCTTC. It specifies CASSAAGLGYRFDEQFF. The rearrangement links TRBV7-8 to TRBJ2-1, with 7 positions matching TRBD2. The trim removed 5 bases at V and 8 bases at J, leaving 18 bases unmatched. Germline loops: CDR1 SGHVS, CDR2 FQNEAQ. The CDR3 covers 17 residues.

CDR3 in DNA: TGTGCCAGCAGCAAACATGCGGGACTAGCGGTTCAAGAGACCCAGTACTTC. Translating gives CASSKHAGLAVQETQYF. The genes are TRBV21-1 and TRBJ2-5; the DNA was not compared with TRBD2, the D call given in the table. TRBV21-1 is reported as a pseudogene. This CDR3 has 17 amino acids.

The CDR3 sequence is CASSPQGQNNYGYTF. The DNA of the CDR3 is TGTGCCAGCTCACCCCAGGGACAGAATAACTATGGCTACACCTTC. V and J are TRBV18 and TRBJ1-2, with 7 nucleotides matching TRBD1. Trimming at V came to 3 bases and at J to 1 base, leaving 5 bases not matched to a gene. The CDR3 extends over 15 amino acids. Germline V gives CDR1 KGHSH, CDR2 LQKENI.